The 23 T cell receptor beta chains below all came from one sample that was sequenced in a study of CD8+ T cells in alopecia areata. Treatment noted: oral pan-JAK inhibitor, 5-10 mg twice daily. Reverse transcription of extracted RNA yielded cDNA, which provided the sequencing template. Measured with immunoSEQ multiplex PCR; TCRdb has only the in-frame clones, and not every one. Here the sample spans tens of thousands of clones, around three quarters being singletons. The specimen was CD8+ T cells sorted from blood, collected at week 44, from a patient treated with tofacitinib. The receptors stem from a human donor with alopecia areata.

The chain employs TRBV29-1 and TRBJ2-3; TRBD1 agrees at 9 bases. Germline V gene sequence: CDR1 SQVTM, CDR2 ANQGSEA. This CDR3 has 14 residues. With 6 bases clipped from V and 5 bases from J, the junction kept 9 bases outside the gene matches. The CDR3 sequence is CSVPGQGSRDTQYF. The CDR3 coding sequence is TGCAGCGTCCCGGGACAGGGATCTCGAGATACGCAGTATTTT.

This chain uses TRBV15 with TRBJ1-1; TRBD1 agrees at 8 bases. This CDR3 contains 17 residues. Trimming at V came to 1 base and at J to 1 base, leaving 8 bases not matched to a gene. The germline V gene encodes CDR1 LNHNV and CDR2 YYDKDF (reference sequence). CDR3 in DNA: TGTGCCACCAGCAGAGGATTGACAGGGGAAGGGAACACTGAAGCTTTCTTT. This codes for CATSRGLTGEGNTEAFF.

The chain has TRBV11-2 and TRBJ2-7, with a weak D call TRBD1 (6 bases). The germline gives CDR1 SGHAT, CDR2 FQNNGV. The CDR3 has 16 amino acids. Trimming shortened V by 5 bases and J by 0 bases, and 17 bases separated the two germline ends. The CDR3 loop reads CASSDRTDRSSYEQYF. The CDR3 nucleotides are TGTGCCAGCAGCGATCGGACGGACAGAAGCTCCTACGAGCAGTACTTC.

This chain joins TRBV19 and TRBJ2-7; no definite D call. Germline-derived CDR1 and CDR2 are LNHDA and SQIVND (reference sequence). V was cut by 6 bases and J by 7 bases, with 22 bases left in between. This CDR3 region has 15 residues. The CDR3 DNA reads TGTGCCAGTAGCCGCTACCTAGACACCCCCGGGGAGCAGTACTTC. It yields the protein CASSRYLDTPGEQYF. The whole variable domain, filled in from reference TRBV19 and TRBJ2-7, reads DGGITQSPKYLFRKEGQNVTLSCEQNLNHDAMYWYRQDPGQGLRLIYYSQIVNDFQKGDIAEGYSVSREKKESFPLTVTSAQKNPTAFYLCASSRYLDTPGEQYFGPGTRLTVT.

The rearrangement joins TRBV30 to TRBJ2-3, with a possible D match to TRBD1 (5 bases). CDR3 length: 13 amino acids. Per germline, CDR1 GTSNPN and CDR2 SVGIG (reference sequence). V gave up 5 bases and J gave up 2 bases, with 11 bases separating them. CDR3 nucleotides: TGTGCCTGGGAAGACAGCCCCACAGATACGCAGTATTTT. This translates into CAWEDSPTDTQYF.

The genes are TRBV6-6 and TRBJ2-7, with D hard to call. Germline values: CDR1 MNHNY, CDR2 SVGAGI (reference sequence). Trimming shortened V by 2 bases and J by 6 bases, and 8 bases separated the two germline ends. The CDR3 is made up of 12 amino acids. CDR3 sequence: CASSYGIGEQYF. The CDR3 DNA reads TGTGCCAGCAGTTACGGTATTGGCGAGCAGTACTTC.

This clone turned up a few times. This chain joins TRBV4-3 and TRBJ2-3; 9 nucleotides match TRBD2. V was clipped by 0 bases and J by 3 bases; unmatched bases: 10. The CDR3 length is 18 residues. Germline V gene lookup returns CDR1 LGHNA and CDR2 YSLEER. The CDR3 DNA follows: TGCGCCAGCAGCCAAGAGCTTGCGGGGGGGCCTGAGACAGATACGCAGTATTTT. Its translation is CASSQELAGGPETDTQYF.

This chain joins TRBV15 and TRBJ1-1; TRBD1 is a possible D gene (6 bases). This CDR3 has 14 residues. CDR1 and CDR2 (germline): LNHNV, YYDKDF (reference sequence). V lost 1 base to trimming and J lost 4 bases, with 10 bases between them. The CDR3 DNA reads TGTGCCACCAGCAGAGCGCAGGGGAGCACTGAAGCTTTCTTT. This codes for CATSRAQGSTEAFF.

In its sample, this clone was seen a few times. CDR3 bases: TGCAGCGTTGATGGGGGCTTGGGAGCGCAGTATTTT. As protein: CSVDGGLGAQYF. The chain couples TRBV29-1 to TRBJ2-3; tentative D call: TRBD1 (6 bases). The germline gives CDR1 SQVTM, CDR2 ANQGSEA. This CDR3 spans 12 amino acids. Deletions cut 3 bases from V and 10 bases from J, with 14 bases between.

The chain is built from TRBV7-9 and TRBJ2-1; 8 bases agree with TRBD2. Trimming took 0 bases from V and 4 from J; bases not matched to a gene: 2. Looked up from germline, CDR1 is SEHNR and CDR2 is FQNEAQ (reference sequence). The CDR3 totals 15 residues. As DNA, the CDR3 is TGTGCCAGCAGCTTAGCAGCGGGGGAGTACAATGAGCAGTTCTTC. Residues: CASSLAAGEYNEQFF.

The rearrangement uses TRBV5-1 and TRBJ1-1, with D unclear. The CDR3 runs to 14 residues. V gave up 1 base and J gave up 0 bases, with 7 bases separating them. CDR1 and CDR2 (germline): SGHRS, YFSETQ. The CDR3 protein is CASSLTDLNTEAFF. The CDR3 DNA follows: TGCGCCAGCAGCTTGACAGATCTGAACACTGAAGCTTTCTTT.

This sequence joins TRBV30 and TRBJ2-3, with D tentatively TRBD1 (6 bases). V was clipped by 6 bases and J by 2 bases, with 15 bases between them. Germline V gene data show CDR1 as GTSNPN and CDR2 as SVGIG (reference sequence). This CDR3 is 14 amino acids long. CDR3 amino acids: CACRDIPSTDTQYF. The CDR3 DNA is TGTGCCTGCCGGGACATACCTTCCACAGATACGCAGTATTTT.

This clone was observed a handful of times. The chain uses TRBV29-1 and TRBJ1-1, with D uncertain. The germline gives CDR1 SQVTM, CDR2 ANQGSEA. The CDR3 covers 11 residues. V was cut by 2 bases and J by 5 bases, with 6 bases left in between. CDR3 protein: CSVERPTEAFF. The CDR3 DNA sequence: TGCAGCGTTGAACGCCCGACTGAAGCTTTCTTT.

This clone showed up just a few times. The V call is TRBV6-6, the J call TRBJ2-7; D unclear. CDR1 MNHNY and CDR2 SVGAGI come from the germline V gene (reference sequence). V lost 3 bases and J lost 1, with 7 bases in between. This CDR3 is 13 amino acids long. The CDR3 spells CASSYSPSYEQYF. The CDR3 DNA follows: TGTGCCAGCAGTTATTCCCCTTCCTACGAGCAGTACTTC.

Only a few counts were recorded for this clone. This sequence joins TRBV12-5 and TRBJ1-2; 10 bases align to TRBD1. This CDR3 comprises 15 residues. The germline V gene encodes CDR1 LGHNT and CDR2 FRNRAP. With V trimmed by 3 bases and J by 3 bases, 4 bases remained unmatched. The CDR3 DNA reads TGTGCTAGTGGTTTTCCCGGGACAGGGGACTATGGCTACACCTTC. Translation: CASGFPGTGDYGYTF.

This clone has just one count. The rearrangement joins TRBV6-5 to TRBJ1-1; a weak D match, TRBD1 (5 bases). V shed 4 bases and J shed 0 bases, with 6 bases lying between them. CDR3 length: 13 amino acids. CDR1 and CDR2 from the germline V gene are MNHEY and SVGAGI. Here the CDR3 DNA reads TGTGCCAGCAGTTCGGGGGTGAACACTGAAGCTTTCTTT. Its protein is CASSSGVNTEAFF.

This sequence joins TRBV7-9 and TRBJ1-1; 10 positions match TRBD1. The ends lost 5 bases at V and 2 bases at J; junction bases unmatched: 8. The CDR3 length is 16 residues. CDR1 SEHNR and CDR2 FQNEAQ come from the germline V gene (reference sequence). The CDR3 DNA is TGTGCCAGCAGCACCGGGACAGGGGAAAGAAACACTGAAGCTTTCTTT. Its protein product is CASSTGTGERNTEAFF.

This clone showed up just once. The chain carries TRBV4-3 and TRBJ2-3; 10 bases match TRBD1. From germline, CDR1 is LGHNA and CDR2 YSLEER. The CDR3 spans 16 residues. Trimming took 0 bases from V and 3 from J; bases not matched to a gene: 3. The CDR3 loop is CASSQDTGQGTDTQYF. The CDR3 nucleotides are TGCGCCAGCAGCCAAGATACGGGACAGGGGACAGATACGCAGTATTTT.

The rearrangement links TRBV11-2 to TRBJ2-3; D is ambiguous. V was cut by 2 bases and J by 7 bases, with 7 bases left in between. This CDR3 comprises 12 residues. CDR1 and CDR2 (germline): SGHAT, FQNNGV. The CDR3 reads CASSLNRYTQYF. CDR3 in DNA: TGTGCCAGCAGCTTAAACAGATATACGCAGTATTTT.

This CDR3 is CASSLGTAYEQYF. CDR3 bases: TGTGCCAGCAGCTTAGGTACAGCCTACGAGCAGTACTTC. The rearrangement uses TRBV11-2 and TRBJ2-7; D not certain. The V end lost 1 base, the J end lost 2 bases, and 6 bases lay between the germline ends. CDR1 is SGHAT and CDR2 is FQNNGV in the germline V gene. This CDR3 spans 13 amino acids.

This chain links TRBV29-1 with TRBJ1-1; D is perhaps TRBD1 (6 bases). V was clipped by 8 bases and J by 5 bases, with 15 bases between them. Germline V gene data show CDR1 as SQVTM and CDR2 as ANQGSEA. The CDR3 spans 12 residues. CDR3 loop: CSTTGIRTEAFF. In DNA form, the CDR3 reads TGCAGCACAACAGGGATTAGGACTGAAGCTTTCTTT.

This clone was seen more than once but under ten times. J is TRBJ2-2 and V is TRBV29-1; maybe TRBD1 (5 bases). Trimming took 2 bases from V and 4 from J, leaving 8 bases between them. The CDR3 covers 13 residues. Germline V CDR1 and CDR2: SQVTM, ANQGSEA. In DNA form, the CDR3 reads TGCAGCGTTGAAAGGGGTCGCACCGGGGAGCTGTTTTTT. Translating gives CSVERGRTGELFF.

V gene TRBV5-1 combines with J gene TRBJ2-5, with D hard to call. Trimming removed 1 base from V and 1 base from J, with 8 bases in between. Germline values: CDR1 SGHRS, CDR2 YFSETQ. CDR3 length: 14 residues. The CDR3 here is CASSLRGSQETQYF. In DNA form, the CDR3 reads TGCGCCAGCAGCTTGCGAGGCTCCCAAGAGACCCAGTACTTC.